The 5 T cell receptor beta chains listed next were all sequenced from one sample in a study of Ad26.COV2.S vaccination and SARS-CoV-2 variants. Sequencing was performed with immunoSEQ multiplex PCR; in TCRdb, only in-frame clones are kept and a portion is missing. The sample includes around 370,000 clones, about 91% of them seen just once. The material was peripheral blood, obtained after recovery from COVID-19. These receptor sequences come from a human donor who had recovered from COVID-19.

This rearrangement joins TRBV7-9 to TRBJ1-1; 7 bases agree with TRBD1. The V segment lost 2 bases and the J segment 5 bases; nucleotides outside the gene matches: 8. CDR1 and CDR2 (germline): SEHNR, FQNEAQ (reference sequence). The CDR3 is 15 amino acids. The CDR3, as DNA: TGTGCCAGCAGCTTACCGACAGGGATCAGGACTGAAGCTTTCTTT. The encoded protein is CASSLPTGIRTEAFF.

V gene TRBV6-6 combines with J gene TRBJ2-1; 12 bases agree with TRBD2. Germline CDR1 reads MNHNY; CDR2 reads SVGAGI (reference sequence). The CDR3 loop spans 15 amino acids. Trimming at V came to 3 bases and at J to 4 bases, leaving 1 base not matched to a gene. The chain's CDR3 is CASSYTSGGYNEQFF. CDR3 sequence (DNA): TGTGCCAGCAGTTATACTAGCGGGGGGTACAATGAGCAGTTCTTC.

The chain employs TRBV11-2 and TRBJ2-5; TRBD1 matches at 7 bases. Losses at the gene ends were 4 bases for V and 5 bases for J; bases not matched to a gene: 10. The CDR3 contains 15 residues. Per the germline V gene, CDR1 is SGHAT and CDR2 is FQNNGV. The CDR3 sequence: CASSSTLDRMETQYF. The CDR3 DNA sequence: TGTGCCAGCAGCTCAACTCTGGACAGGATGGAGACCCAGTACTTC.

The V call is TRBV19, the J call TRBJ2-5, with 8 bases matching TRBD1. This CDR3 region has 15 residues. J lost 5 bases, V lost 3 bases, and 8 bases had no gene match. In germline, CDR1 is LNHDA, CDR2 SQIVND (reference sequence). CDR3 sequence: CASSIGTGGWETQYF. The CDR3, as DNA: TGTGCCAGTAGTATTGGGACAGGCGGCTGGGAGACCCAGTACTTC.

The gene calls are TRBV19 and TRBJ2-2; TRBD1 or TRBD2 may be the D gene (5 bases each). Per the germline V gene, CDR1 is LNHDA and CDR2 is SQIVND (reference sequence). This CDR3 has 14 amino acids. Trimming left V 1 base short and J 8 bases short, with 11 bases between. In DNA form, the CDR3 reads TGTGCCAGTAGTATAGGGGGGACCCAGGGGGAGCTGTTTTTT. Translated, it gives CASSIGGTQGELFF. Full variable domain (rest looked up from reference TRBV19 and TRBJ2-2): DGGITQSPKYLFRKEGQNVTLSCEQNLNHDAMYWYRQDPGQGLRLIYYSQIVNDFQKGDIAEGYSVSREKKESFPLTVTSAQKNPTAFYLCASSIGGTQGELFFGEGSRLTVL.